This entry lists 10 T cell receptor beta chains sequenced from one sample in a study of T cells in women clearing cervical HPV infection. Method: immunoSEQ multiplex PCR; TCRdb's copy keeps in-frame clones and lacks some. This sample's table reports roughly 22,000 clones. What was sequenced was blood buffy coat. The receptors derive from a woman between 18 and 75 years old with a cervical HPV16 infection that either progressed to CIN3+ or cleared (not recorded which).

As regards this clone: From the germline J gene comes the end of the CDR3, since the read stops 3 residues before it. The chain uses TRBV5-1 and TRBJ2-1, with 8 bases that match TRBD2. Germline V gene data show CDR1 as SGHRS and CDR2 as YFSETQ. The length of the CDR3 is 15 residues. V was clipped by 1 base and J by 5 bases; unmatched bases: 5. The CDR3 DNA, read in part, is TGCGCCAGCAGCTTGATGGCGGGAGGCAACAATGAG. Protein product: CASSLMAGGNNE. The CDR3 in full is CASSLMAGGNNEQFF.

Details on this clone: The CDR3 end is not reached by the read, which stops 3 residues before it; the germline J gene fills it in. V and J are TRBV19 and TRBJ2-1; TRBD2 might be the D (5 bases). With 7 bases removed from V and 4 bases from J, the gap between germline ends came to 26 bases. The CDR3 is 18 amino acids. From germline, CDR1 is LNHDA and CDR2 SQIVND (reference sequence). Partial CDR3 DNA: TGTGCCAGTACCGCGGTAAGGGAGCGGCAAAGCGAATACAATGAG. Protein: CASTAVRERQSEYNE. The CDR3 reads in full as CASTAVRERQSEYNEQFF.

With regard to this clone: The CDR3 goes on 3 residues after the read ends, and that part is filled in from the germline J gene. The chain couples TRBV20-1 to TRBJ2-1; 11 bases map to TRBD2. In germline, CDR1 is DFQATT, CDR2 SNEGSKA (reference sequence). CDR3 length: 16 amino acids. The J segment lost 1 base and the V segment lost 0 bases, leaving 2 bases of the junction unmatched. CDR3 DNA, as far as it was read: TGCAGTGCTAGAGATAGCGGGAGGGTTTCCTACAATGAG. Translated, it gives CSARDSGRVSYNE. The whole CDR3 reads CSARDSGRVSYNEQFF.

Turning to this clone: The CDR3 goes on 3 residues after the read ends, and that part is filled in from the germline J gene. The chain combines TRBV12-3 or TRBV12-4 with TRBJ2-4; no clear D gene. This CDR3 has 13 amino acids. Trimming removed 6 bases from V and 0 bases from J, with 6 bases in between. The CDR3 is CASSLLAKNIQYF. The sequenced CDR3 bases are TGTGCCAGCAGCCTTCTAGCCAAAAACATT.

The sequenced CDR3 bases are TGCAGCGCCGGACTCCCGGGACTCCCACTCAATGAG. It translates to CSAGLPGLPLNE. In full, the CDR3 reads CSAGLPGLPLNEQFF. The V gene is TRBV29-1, the J gene TRBJ2-1; possible D gene TRBD2, 6 bases. The sequence runs out 3 residues before the end of the CDR3; the remainder is reconstructed from the germline J gene. V lost 7 bases, J lost 6 bases, and 22 bases lay in between. CDR1 is SQVTM and CDR2 is ANQGSEA in the germline V gene. This CDR3 spans 15 amino acids.

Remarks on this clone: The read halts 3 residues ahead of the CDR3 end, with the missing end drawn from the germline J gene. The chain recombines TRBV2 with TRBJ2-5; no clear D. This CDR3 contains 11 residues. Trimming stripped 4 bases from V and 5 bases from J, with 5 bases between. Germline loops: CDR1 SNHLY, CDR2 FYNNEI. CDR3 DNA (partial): TGTGCCAGCAGTGCTTCGGAGACC. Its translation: CASSASET. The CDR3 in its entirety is CASSASETQYF.

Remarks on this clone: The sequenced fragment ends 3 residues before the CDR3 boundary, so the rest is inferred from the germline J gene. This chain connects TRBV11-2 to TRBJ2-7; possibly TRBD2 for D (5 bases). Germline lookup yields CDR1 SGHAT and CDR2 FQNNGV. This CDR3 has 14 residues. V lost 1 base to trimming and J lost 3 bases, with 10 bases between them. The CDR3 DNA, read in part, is TGTGCCAGCAGCTTAGGGGCAGGACTCTACGAG. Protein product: CASSLGAGLYE. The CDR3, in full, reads CASSLGAGLYEQYF.

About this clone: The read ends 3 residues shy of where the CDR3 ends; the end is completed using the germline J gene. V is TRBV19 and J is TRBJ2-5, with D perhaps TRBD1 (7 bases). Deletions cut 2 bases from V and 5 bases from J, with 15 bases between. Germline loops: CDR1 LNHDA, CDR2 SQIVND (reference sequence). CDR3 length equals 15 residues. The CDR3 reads CASSISPRGRETQYF. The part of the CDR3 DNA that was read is TGTGCCAGTAGTATAAGTCCCAGGGGGAGGGAGACC.

The CDR3 DNA, read in part, is TGTGCCAGCAGCTTAGCGGTAGGGGGTCAGCCC. This translates into CASSLAVGGQP. The entire CDR3 protein reads CASSLAVGGQPQHF. V and J are TRBV7-6 and TRBJ1-5; tentatively, D is TRBD1 (6 bases). The read falls 3 residues short of the CDR3 end, and the missing part is taken from the germline J gene. The CDR3 is 14 amino acids. Germline values: CDR1 SGHVS, CDR2 FNYEAQ. Trimming stripped 0 bases from V and 6 bases from J, with 9 bases between.

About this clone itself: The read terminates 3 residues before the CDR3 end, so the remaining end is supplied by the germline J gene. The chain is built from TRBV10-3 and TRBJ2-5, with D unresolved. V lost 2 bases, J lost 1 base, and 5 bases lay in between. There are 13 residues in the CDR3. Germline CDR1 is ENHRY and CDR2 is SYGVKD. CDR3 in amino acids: CAISEGGQETQYF. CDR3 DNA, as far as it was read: TGTGCCATCAGTGAGGGCGGCCAAGAGACC.